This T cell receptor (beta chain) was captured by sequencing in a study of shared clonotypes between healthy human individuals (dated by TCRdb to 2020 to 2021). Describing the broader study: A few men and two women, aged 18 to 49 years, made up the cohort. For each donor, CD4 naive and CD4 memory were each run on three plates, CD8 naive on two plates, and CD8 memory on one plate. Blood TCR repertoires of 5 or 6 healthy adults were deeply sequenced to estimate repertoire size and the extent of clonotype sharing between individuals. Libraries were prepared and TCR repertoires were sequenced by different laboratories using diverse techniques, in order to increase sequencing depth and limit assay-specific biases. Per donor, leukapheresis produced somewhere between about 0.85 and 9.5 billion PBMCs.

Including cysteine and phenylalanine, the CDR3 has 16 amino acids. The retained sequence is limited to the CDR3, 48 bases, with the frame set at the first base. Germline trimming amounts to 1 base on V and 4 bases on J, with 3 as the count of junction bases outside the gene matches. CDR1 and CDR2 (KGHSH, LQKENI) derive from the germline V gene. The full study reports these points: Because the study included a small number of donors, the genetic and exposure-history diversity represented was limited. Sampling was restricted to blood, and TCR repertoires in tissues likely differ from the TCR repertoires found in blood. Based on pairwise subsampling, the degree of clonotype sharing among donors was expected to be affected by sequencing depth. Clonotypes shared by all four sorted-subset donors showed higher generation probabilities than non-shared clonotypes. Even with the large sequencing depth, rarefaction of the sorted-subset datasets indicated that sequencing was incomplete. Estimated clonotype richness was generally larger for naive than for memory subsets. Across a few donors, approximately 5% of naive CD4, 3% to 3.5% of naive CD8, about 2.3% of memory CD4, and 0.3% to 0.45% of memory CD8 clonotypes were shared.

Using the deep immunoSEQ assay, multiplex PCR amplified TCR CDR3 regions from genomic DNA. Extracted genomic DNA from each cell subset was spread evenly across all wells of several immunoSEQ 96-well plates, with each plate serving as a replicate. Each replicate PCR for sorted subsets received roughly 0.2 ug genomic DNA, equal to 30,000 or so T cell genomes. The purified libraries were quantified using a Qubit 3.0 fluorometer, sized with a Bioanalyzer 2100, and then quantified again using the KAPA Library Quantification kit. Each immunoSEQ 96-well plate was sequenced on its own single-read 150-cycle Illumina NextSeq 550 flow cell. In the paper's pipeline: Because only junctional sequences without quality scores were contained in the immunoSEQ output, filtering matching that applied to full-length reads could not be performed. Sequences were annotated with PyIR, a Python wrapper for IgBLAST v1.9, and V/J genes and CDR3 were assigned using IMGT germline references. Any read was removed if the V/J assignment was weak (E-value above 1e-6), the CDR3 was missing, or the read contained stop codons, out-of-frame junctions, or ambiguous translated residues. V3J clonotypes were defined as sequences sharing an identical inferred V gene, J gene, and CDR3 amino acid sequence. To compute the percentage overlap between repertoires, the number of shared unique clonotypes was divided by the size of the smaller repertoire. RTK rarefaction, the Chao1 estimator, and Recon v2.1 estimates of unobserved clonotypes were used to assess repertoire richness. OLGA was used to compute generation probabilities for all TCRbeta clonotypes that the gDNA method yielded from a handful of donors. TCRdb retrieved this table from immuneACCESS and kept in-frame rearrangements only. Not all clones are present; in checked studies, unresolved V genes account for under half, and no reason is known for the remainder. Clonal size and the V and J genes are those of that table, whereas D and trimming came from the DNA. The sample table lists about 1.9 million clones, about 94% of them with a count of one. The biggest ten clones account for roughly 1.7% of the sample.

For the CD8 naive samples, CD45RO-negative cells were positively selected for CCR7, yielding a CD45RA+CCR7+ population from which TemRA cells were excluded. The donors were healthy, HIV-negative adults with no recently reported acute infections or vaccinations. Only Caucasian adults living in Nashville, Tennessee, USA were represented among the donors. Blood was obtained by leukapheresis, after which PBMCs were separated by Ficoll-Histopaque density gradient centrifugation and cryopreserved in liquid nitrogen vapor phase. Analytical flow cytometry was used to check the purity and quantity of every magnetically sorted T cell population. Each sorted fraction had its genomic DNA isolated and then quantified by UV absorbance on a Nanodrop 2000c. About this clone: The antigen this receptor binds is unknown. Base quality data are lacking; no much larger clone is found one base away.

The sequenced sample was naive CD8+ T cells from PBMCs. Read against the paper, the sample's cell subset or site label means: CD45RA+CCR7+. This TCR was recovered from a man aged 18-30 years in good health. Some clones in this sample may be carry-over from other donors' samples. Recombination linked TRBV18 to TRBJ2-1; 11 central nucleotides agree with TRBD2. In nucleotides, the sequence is TGTGCCAGCTCACCACGCCTAGCGGGGGGTTACAATGAGCAGTTCTTC. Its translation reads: CASSPRLAGGYNEQFF.